A single sample is the source of the 32 T cell receptor beta chains below, sequenced in a study of blood T cell repertoires in COVID-19. Sequencing used immunoSEQ multiplex PCR; TCRdb keeps in-frame clones, though not all of them. In the table there are around 150,000 clones, approximately 95% of which are singletons. Sequenced material: peripheral blood. The receptors come from a woman aged 50 to 60 with acute or convalescent COVID-19.

This sequence joins TRBV2 and TRBJ2-2; D unclear. The ends were cut back, 7 bases at V and 5 bases at J, with 8 bases in the middle. The CDR3 is made up of 12 amino acids. The germline gives CDR1 SNHLY, CDR2 FYNNEI. The CDR3 DNA follows: TGTGCCAGCAACCTAGGAACCGGGGAGCTGTTTTTT. It codes for CASNLGTGELFF.

J is TRBJ1-5 and V is TRBV30; no clear D. Trimming took 3 bases from V and 6 from J, leaving 15 bases between them. The CDR3 runs 14 residues. From germline, CDR1 is GTSNPN and CDR2 SVGIG (reference sequence). The CDR3 spells CAWSSISRGQPQHF. The DNA of the CDR3 is TGTGCCTGGAGCTCGATCTCGCGTGGTCAGCCCCAGCATTTT.

The chain joins TRBV18 to TRBJ1-5; D ambiguous. Germline V gives CDR1 KGHSH, CDR2 LQKENI. The CDR3 has 13 amino acids. Trimming stripped 3 bases from V and 10 bases from J, with 13 bases between. CDR3 coding DNA: TGTGCCAGCTCACCTTCCCGAGAGGTTCCCCAGCATTTT. This translates into CASSPSREVPQHF.

The genes are TRBV27 and TRBJ1-2, with D possibly matching TRBD1 (5 bases). This CDR3 has 14 residues. With 5 bases removed from V and 3 bases from J, the gap between germline ends came to 13 bases. Germline lookup yields CDR1 MNHEY and CDR2 SMNVEV (reference sequence). The CDR3 loop is CASSPGLGDYGYTF. The DNA of the CDR3 is TGTGCCAGCAGTCCGGGACTGGGGGACTATGGCTACACCTTC.

The rearrangement joins TRBV25-1 to TRBJ2-2, with a weak D call TRBD2 (5 bases). CDR3 length: 14 amino acids. CDR1 is MGHDK, CDR2 SYGVNS, per germline. Between the trimmed V and J ends, which lost 9 bases and 4 bases, there was a span of 15 bases. The CDR3 bases are TGTGCCAGTGCAAATACGGGATTCACCGGGGAGCTGTTTTTT. It translates to CASANTGFTGELFF.

This sequence joins TRBV24-1 and TRBJ2-5, with TRBD1 matching over 10 bases. The germline gives CDR1 KGHDR, CDR2 SFDVKD. V was pared by 7 bases and J by 4 bases, with 11 bases of the junction left unmatched. This CDR3 comprises 16 residues. CDR3 sequence reads: CATSPGQGVSGETQYF. The CDR3 DNA sequence: TGTGCCACCAGCCCTGGACAGGGGGTTTCGGGAGAGACCCAGTACTTC.

The CDR3 DNA is TGCAGTGCCCTACTACCTCCTGAAGCTTTCTTT. Translating it yields CSALLPPEAFF. The chain uses TRBV20-1 and TRBJ1-1, with D hard to call. The CDR3 is made up of 11 amino acids. Germline CDR1 DFQATT, CDR2 SNEGSKA (reference sequence). V lost 6 bases and J lost 6, with 11 bases in between.

The chain employs TRBV28 and TRBJ2-7; TRBD1 agrees at 8 bases. Germline CDR1 and CDR2: MDHEN and SYDVKM. The V gene end was trimmed by 7 bases and the J gene end by 5 bases; junction bases not matched to a gene: 7. This CDR3 comprises 13 residues. CDR3 in DNA: TGTGCCAGCATTGCCAGGACAGGGAACGAGCAGTACTTC. This codes for CASIARTGNEQYF.

The V call is TRBV5-1, the J call TRBJ2-2; TRBD1 agrees at 8 bases. V gave up 3 bases and J gave up 7 bases; unmatched junction bases: 8. The CDR3 spans 15 residues. Germline CDR1 is SGHRS and CDR2 is YFSETQ. In nucleotides, the CDR3 is TGCGCCAGCAGCTCGACAGGGGTGAGCAACGGGGAGCTGTTTTTT. This encodes CASSSTGVSNGELFF.

V usage is TRBV3-1 (or the pseudogene TRBV3-2) and J usage is TRBJ1-1; D remains ambiguous. Looked up from germline, CDR1 is LGHDT and CDR2 is YNNKEL (reference sequence). V was shortened by 3 bases and J by 0 bases, with 14 bases between the two germline ends. This CDR3 has 16 residues. CDR3 loop: CASSHLEPQLNTEAFF. In DNA form, the CDR3 reads TGTGCCAGCAGCCACTTAGAGCCCCAATTGAACACTGAAGCTTTCTTT.

The chain joins TRBV9 to TRBJ1-2, with TRBD1 matching over 7 bases. Losses at the gene ends were 3 bases for V and 1 base for J; bases not matched to a gene: 12. This CDR3 contains 17 residues. Looked up from germline, CDR1 is SGDLS and CDR2 is YYNGEE. CDR3 nucleotides: TGTGCCAGCAGCGCGCCCAGGACAGGCTATCTTAACTATGGCTACACCTTC. This codes for CASSAPRTGYLNYGYTF.

The gene calls are TRBV18 and TRBJ2-3, with TRBD1 matching over 9 bases. CDR1 is KGHSH, CDR2 LQKENI, per germline. V dropped 9 bases and J dropped 4; count of bases not matched to a gene: 11. The CDR3 extends over 15 amino acids. The CDR3 coding sequence is TGTGCCAGTAAGATCACAGGGGGCGCATCAGATACGCAGTATTTT. As protein: CASKITGGASDTQYF.

CDR3 nucleotides: TGTGCCACCAGTGACTTGAACAGGGCCGGGGAGCTGTTTTTT. This encodes CATSDLNRAGELFF. The J gene is TRBJ2-2, the V gene TRBV24-1; the D gene is possibly TRBD1 (6 bases). The CDR3 totals 14 residues. Looked up from germline, CDR1 is KGHDR and CDR2 is SFDVKD. The ends were cut back, 4 bases at V and 6 bases at J, with 11 bases in the middle.

The gene calls are TRBV6-5 and TRBJ1-1; D uncertain. The V end lost 6 bases, the J end lost 11 bases, and 22 bases lay between the germline ends. CDR1 and CDR2 (germline): MNHEY, SVGAGI. There are 14 residues in the CDR3. In DNA, the CDR3 is TGTGCCAGCAGCTCGGACTCGTGGGGTGTTGACGCTTTCTTT. Translated, it gives CASSSDSWGVDAFF.

The genes are TRBV11-2 and TRBJ1-1; 10 positions agree with TRBD1. J was trimmed by 5 bases and V by 5 bases; bases with no gene match: 8. The CDR3 covers 15 residues. Germline loops: CDR1 SGHAT, CDR2 FQNNGV. The CDR3 here is CASSARTGGRTEAFF. CDR3 bases: TGTGCCAGCAGCGCTCGGACAGGGGGGAGGACTGAAGCTTTCTTT.

This clone is a singleton in its sample. The chain is built from TRBV5-6 and TRBJ2-5, with 10 bases matching TRBD1. Germline values: CDR1 SGHDT, CDR2 YYEEEE. This CDR3 region has 15 residues. With V trimmed by 4 bases and J by 5 bases, 8 bases remained unmatched. CDR3 in amino acids: CASSLKTGGWETQYF. CDR3 coding DNA: TGTGCCAGCAGCCTAAAGACAGGGGGCTGGGAGACCCAGTACTTC.

The rearrangement uses TRBV2 and TRBJ2-1, with D possibly TRBD1 on 5 matching bases. The germline CDR1 and CDR2 sequences are SNHLY and FYNNEI. The V gene lost 6 bases and the J gene lost 10 bases, with 16 bases spanning the gap. The CDR3 sequence is 13 residues long. Here the CDR3 DNA reads TGTGCCAGCAGACCCCGAGGACATCCCGAGCAGTTCTTC. Protein product: CASRPRGHPEQFF.

V usage is TRBV12-3 or TRBV12-4 and J usage is TRBJ2-1, with D perhaps matching TRBD1 (6 bases). Trimming cost V 2 bases and J 7 bases, with 6 bases left between them. The CDR3 spans 12 residues. The CDR3 here is CASSLRGNEQFF. CDR3 DNA sequence: TGTGCCAGCAGTTTAAGGGGGAATGAGCAGTTCTTC.

This clone was picked up one time. This chain joins TRBV25-1 and TRBJ1-1, with unresolved D. The CDR3 length is 12 residues. Germline V lookup: CDR1 MGHDK, CDR2 SYGVNS. Trimming stripped 4 bases from V and 5 bases from J, with 8 bases between. The CDR3 DNA is TGTGCCAGCAGTGGGGAGGGAACTGAAGCTTTCTTT. This codes for CASSGEGTEAFF.

The chain recombines TRBV4-2 with TRBJ1-1; 7 bases are shared with TRBD1. The CDR3 extends over 16 amino acids. The V gene end was trimmed by 0 bases and the J gene end by 1 base; junction bases not matched to a gene: 5. Germline assignment: CDR1 LGHNA and CDR2 YNFKEQ. The CDR3 region has the DNA TGTGCCAGCAGCCAAGACCCGGGACAGCCGAACACTGAAGCTTTCTTT. Its translation: CASSQDPGQPNTEAFF.

This chain uses TRBV6-5 with TRBJ1-4; D perhaps matches TRBD1 (6 bases). V was trimmed by 7 bases and J by 4 bases, leaving 16 bases between them. The CDR3 contains 15 residues. Germline CDR1 MNHEY, CDR2 SVGAGI. Here the CDR3 DNA reads TGTGCCAGCAAGGCCCGGGGGGGCCTTAATGAAAAACTGTTTTTT. Residues: CASKARGGLNEKLFF.

CDR3 sequence (DNA): TGCGCCAGCAGCCTCCGACAGGGGCAAGGGTCCTATGGCTACACCTTC. Residues: CASSLRQGQGSYGYTF. The chain employs TRBV4-1 and TRBJ1-2, with 8 bases aligning to TRBD1. The CDR3 extends over 16 amino acids. CDR1 MGHRA and CDR2 YSYEKL come from the germline V gene. Trimming took 4 bases from V and 4 from J; bases not matched to a gene: 11.

This clone is a singleton in its sample. The genes are TRBV14 and TRBJ1-1; 8 bases are shared with TRBD1. Looked up from germline, CDR1 is SGHDN and CDR2 is FVKESK. J gave up 3 bases and V 4 bases, and 10 bases lay outside the gene matches. The CDR3 has 16 residues. This CDR3 is CASSPYQGQVDTEAFF. In nucleotides, the CDR3 is TGTGCCAGCAGCCCGTACCAGGGACAGGTAGACACTGAAGCTTTCTTT.

Only one count was recorded for this clone. The gene calls are TRBV18 and TRBJ1-1, with D possibly matching TRBD1 (6 bases). Trimming cost V 2 bases and J 5 bases, with 18 bases left between them. CDR1 and CDR2 (germline): KGHSH, LQKENI. CDR3 length equals 16 residues. The CDR3 DNA follows: TGTGCCAGCTCACCAATGCGGGGGGCTGAGGGTACTGAAGCTTTCTTT. Its translation: CASSPMRGAEGTEAFF.

In this sample, this clone turned up a few times. The chain has TRBV7-2 and TRBJ1-1, with TRBD1 matching 7 bases. There are 12 residues in the CDR3. V shed 4 bases and J 8 bases; nucleotides not matched to a gene: 4. Germline V gives CDR1 SGHTA, CDR2 FQGNSA. The CDR3 loop reads CASSYGTAEAFF. The CDR3 nucleotides are TGTGCCAGCAGCTACGGGACAGCCGAAGCTTTCTTT.

This clone was recorded a few times. This chain connects TRBV27 to TRBJ1-1; D gene unclear. This CDR3 has 13 residues. V lost 2 bases and J 1 base, leaving 5 bases between the germline ends. In germline, CDR1 is MNHEY, CDR2 SMNVEV (reference sequence). The CDR3 loop reads CASSLAGNTEAFF. CDR3 nucleotide sequence: TGTGCCAGCAGTTTAGCAGGGAACACTGAAGCTTTCTTT.

J is TRBJ1-2 and V is TRBV25-1; weak D call: TRBD1 (5 bases). With 4 bases removed from V and 5 bases from J, the gap between germline ends came to 14 bases. This CDR3 has 14 amino acids. Germline V gene lookup returns CDR1 MGHDK and CDR2 SYGVNS. DNA for the CDR3: TGTGCCAGCAGTGGCCCGGGGGGAGGGTATGGCTACACCTTC. This sequence encodes CASSGPGGGYGYTF.

The rearrangement joins TRBV9 to TRBJ2-1, with TRBD2 matching over 8 bases. Germline lookup yields CDR1 SGDLS and CDR2 YYNGEE. The junction had 6 bases not matched to a gene; V was cut back by 0 bases and J by 1 base. This CDR3 region has 17 residues. The CDR3 reads CASSVGGSGVSYNEQFF. CDR3 coding DNA: TGTGCCAGCAGCGTAGGGGGTAGCGGGGTATCCTACAATGAGCAGTTCTTC.

V gene TRBV9 combines with J gene TRBJ1-3; TRBD1 agrees at 8 bases. Germline V gene lookup returns CDR1 SGDLS and CDR2 YYNGEE. The CDR3 sequence is 15 residues long. V was clipped by 7 bases and J by 1 base; unmatched bases: 7. This CDR3 reads CASSTQGASGNTIYF. DNA of the CDR3: TGTGCCAGCTCCACGCAGGGGGCATCTGGAAACACCATATATTTT.

CDR3 coding DNA: TGTGCCAGCAGCTTAACCCAATCGGGACTAGCGGATGAGCAGTTCTTC. It is translated as CASSLTQSGLADEQFF. This chain uses TRBV7-3 with TRBJ2-1; TRBD2 matches 11 bases. Trimming cost V 0 bases and J 8 bases; bases outside gene matches: 6. Per germline, CDR1 SGHTA and CDR2 FQGTGA. The CDR3 is made up of 16 amino acids.

The genes are TRBV10-1 and TRBJ2-7; 7 bases line up with TRBD1. Germline CDR1 is WNHNN and CDR2 is SYGVQD (reference sequence). The CDR3 has 14 residues. The V gene end was trimmed by 6 bases and the J gene end by 4 bases; junction bases not matched to a gene: 9. The CDR3 DNA is TGCGCCAGCAGCTCGACAGGGAAGTCGTACGAGCAGTACTTC. Its translation is CASSSTGKSYEQYF.

The chain links TRBV27 to TRBJ1-1; no firm D call. Germline assignment: CDR1 MNHEY and CDR2 SMNVEV (reference sequence). This CDR3 contains 12 residues. Trimming left V 6 bases short and J 1 base short, with 6 bases between. Here the CDR3 DNA reads TGTGCCAGCAGGACTACGAACACTGAAGCTTTCTTT. This codes for CASRTTNTEAFF.